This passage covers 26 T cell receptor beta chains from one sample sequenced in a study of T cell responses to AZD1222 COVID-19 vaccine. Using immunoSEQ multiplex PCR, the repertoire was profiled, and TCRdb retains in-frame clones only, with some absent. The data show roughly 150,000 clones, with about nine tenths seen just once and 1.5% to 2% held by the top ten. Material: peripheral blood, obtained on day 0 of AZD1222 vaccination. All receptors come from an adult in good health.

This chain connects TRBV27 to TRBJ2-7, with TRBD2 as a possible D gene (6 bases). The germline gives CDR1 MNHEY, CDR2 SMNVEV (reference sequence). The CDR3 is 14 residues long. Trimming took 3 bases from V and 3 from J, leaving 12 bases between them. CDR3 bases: TGTGCCAGCAGTTTTGGGGGGAGAGGCTACGAGCAGTACTTC. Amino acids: CASSFGGRGYEQYF.

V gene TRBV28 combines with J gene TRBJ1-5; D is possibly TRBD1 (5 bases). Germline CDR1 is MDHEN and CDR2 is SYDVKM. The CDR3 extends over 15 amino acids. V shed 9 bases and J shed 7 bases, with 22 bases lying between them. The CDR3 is CASFPEGHLYQPQHF. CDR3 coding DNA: TGTGCCAGTTTCCCCGAAGGACATCTTTACCAGCCCCAGCATTTT.

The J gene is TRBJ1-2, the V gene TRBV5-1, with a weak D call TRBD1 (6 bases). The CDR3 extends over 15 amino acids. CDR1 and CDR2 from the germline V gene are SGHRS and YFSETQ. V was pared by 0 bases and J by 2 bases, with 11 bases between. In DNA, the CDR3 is TGCGCCAGCAGCTTGGTCCGGACAGACAACTATGGCTACACCTTC. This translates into CASSLVRTDNYGYTF. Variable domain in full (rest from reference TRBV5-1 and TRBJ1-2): KAGVTQTPRYLIKTRGQQVTLSCSPISGHRSVSWYQQTPGQGLQFLFEYFSETQRNKGNFPGRFSGRQFSNSRSEMNVSTLELGDSALYLCASSLVRTDNYGYTFGSGTRLTVV.

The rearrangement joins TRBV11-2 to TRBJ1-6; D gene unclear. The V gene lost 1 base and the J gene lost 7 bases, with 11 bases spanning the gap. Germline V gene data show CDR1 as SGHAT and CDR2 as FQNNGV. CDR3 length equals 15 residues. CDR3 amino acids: CASSLGGSGNSPLHF. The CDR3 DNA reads TGTGCCAGCAGCTTAGGAGGGAGCGGCAATTCACCCCTCCACTTT. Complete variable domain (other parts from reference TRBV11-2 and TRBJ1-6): EAGVAQSPRYKIIEKRQSVAFWCNPISGHATLYWYQQILGQGPKLLIQFQNNGVVDDSQLPKDRFSAERLKGVDSTLKIQPAKLEDSAVYLCASSLGGSGNSPLHFGNGTRLTVT.

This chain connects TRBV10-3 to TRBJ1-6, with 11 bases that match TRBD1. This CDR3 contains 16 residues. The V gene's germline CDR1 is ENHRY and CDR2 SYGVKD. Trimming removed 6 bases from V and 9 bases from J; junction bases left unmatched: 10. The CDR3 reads CAISGKGQGGSSPLHF. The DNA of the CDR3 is TGTGCCATCAGCGGCAAGGGACAGGGGGGGAGTTCACCCCTCCACTTT.

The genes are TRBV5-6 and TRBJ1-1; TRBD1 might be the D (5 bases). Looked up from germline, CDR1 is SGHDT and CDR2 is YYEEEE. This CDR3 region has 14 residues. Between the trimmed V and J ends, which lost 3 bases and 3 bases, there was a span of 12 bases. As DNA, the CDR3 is TGTGCCAGCAGCTCGGACATGATGGACACTGAAGCTTTCTTT. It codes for CASSSDMMDTEAFF. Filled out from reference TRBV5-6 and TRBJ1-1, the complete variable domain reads DAGVTQSPTHLIKTRGQQVTLRCSPKSGHDTVSWYQQALGQGPQFIFQYYEEEERQRGNFPDRFSGHQFPNYSSELNVNALLLGDSALYLCASSSDMMDTEAFFGQGTRLTVV.

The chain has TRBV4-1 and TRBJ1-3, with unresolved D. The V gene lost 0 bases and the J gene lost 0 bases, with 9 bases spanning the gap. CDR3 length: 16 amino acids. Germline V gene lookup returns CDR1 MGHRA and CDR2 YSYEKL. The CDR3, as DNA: TGCGCCAGCAGCCAAGATTCCACGGTCTCTGGAAACACCATATATTTT. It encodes CASSQDSTVSGNTIYF.

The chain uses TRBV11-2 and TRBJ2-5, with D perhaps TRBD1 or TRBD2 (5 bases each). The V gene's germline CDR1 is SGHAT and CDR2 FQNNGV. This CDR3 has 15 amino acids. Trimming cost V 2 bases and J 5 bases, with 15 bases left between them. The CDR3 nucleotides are TGTGCCAGCAGCTTATTTTCCGGGGCCGGGGAGACCCAGTACTTC. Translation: CASSLFSGAGETQYF. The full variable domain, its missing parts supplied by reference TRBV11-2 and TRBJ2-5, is EAGVAQSPRYKIIEKRQSVAFWCNPISGHATLYWYQQILGQGPKLLIQFQNNGVVDDSQLPKDRFSAERLKGVDSTLKIQPAKLEDSAVYLCASSLFSGAGETQYFGPGTRLLVL.

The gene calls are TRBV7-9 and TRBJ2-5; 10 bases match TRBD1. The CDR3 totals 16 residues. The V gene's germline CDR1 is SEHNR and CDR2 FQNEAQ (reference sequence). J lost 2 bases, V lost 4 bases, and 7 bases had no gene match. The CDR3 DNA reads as TGTGCCAGCAGCTCTTGGACAGGGGGGATACAAGAGACCCAGTACTTC. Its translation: CASSSWTGGIQETQYF.

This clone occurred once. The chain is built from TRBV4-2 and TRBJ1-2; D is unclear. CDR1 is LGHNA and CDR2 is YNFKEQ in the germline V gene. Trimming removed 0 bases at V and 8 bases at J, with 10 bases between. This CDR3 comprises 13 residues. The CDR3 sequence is CASSQDGVVGYTF. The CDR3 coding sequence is TGTGCCAGCAGCCAAGATGGGGTGGTCGGCTACACCTTC.

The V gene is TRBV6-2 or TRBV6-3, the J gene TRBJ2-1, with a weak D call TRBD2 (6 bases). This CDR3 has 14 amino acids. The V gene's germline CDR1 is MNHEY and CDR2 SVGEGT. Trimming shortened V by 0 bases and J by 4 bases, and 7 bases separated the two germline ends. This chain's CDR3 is CASSYSGLYNEQFF. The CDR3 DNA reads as TGTGCCAGCAGTTACTCGGGACTGTACAATGAGCAGTTCTTC.

The CDR3 sequence is CASSLAMDSLYEQYF. CDR3 bases: TGTGCCAGCAGCTTAGCGATGGACAGCCTCTACGAGCAGTACTTC. J is TRBJ2-7 and V is TRBV7-2, with a possible D match to TRBD1 (6 bases). The germline V and J ends were trimmed by 0 bases and 3 bases, with 12 bases remaining between them. The CDR3 is made up of 15 amino acids. The V gene's germline CDR1 is SGHTA and CDR2 FQGNSA.

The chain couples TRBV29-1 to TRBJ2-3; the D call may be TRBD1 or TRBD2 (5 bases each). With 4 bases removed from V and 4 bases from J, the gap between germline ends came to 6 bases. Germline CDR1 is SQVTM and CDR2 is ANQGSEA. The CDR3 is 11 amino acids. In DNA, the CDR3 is TGCAGCGTTGGGGGACCAGATACGCAGTATTTT. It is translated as CSVGGPDTQYF.

The CDR3 is CASSEKGRGNTEAFF. The DNA for the CDR3 is TGTGCCAGCAGTGAAAAAGGCAGGGGTAACACTGAAGCTTTCTTT. V usage is TRBV25-1 and J usage is TRBJ1-1, with TRBD1 as a possible D gene (6 bases). CDR3 size: 15 residues. The germline V gene has CDR1 MGHDK and CDR2 SYGVNS. With 2 bases removed from V and 2 bases from J, the gap between germline ends came to 12 bases.

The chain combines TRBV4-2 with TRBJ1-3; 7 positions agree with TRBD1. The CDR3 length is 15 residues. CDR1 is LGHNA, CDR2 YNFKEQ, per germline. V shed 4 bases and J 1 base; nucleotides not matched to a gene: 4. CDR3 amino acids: CASSPSTGSGNTIYF. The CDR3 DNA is TGTGCCAGCAGCCCATCGACAGGGTCTGGAAACACCATATATTTT.

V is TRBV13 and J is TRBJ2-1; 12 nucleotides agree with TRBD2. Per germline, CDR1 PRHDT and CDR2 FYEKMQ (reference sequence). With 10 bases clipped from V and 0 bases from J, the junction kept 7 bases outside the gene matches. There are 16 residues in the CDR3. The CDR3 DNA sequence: TGTGCCACCGATGGACTAGCGGGACACTCCTACAATGAGCAGTTCTTC. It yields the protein CATDGLAGHSYNEQFF.

This CDR3 is CASSMTANPTDTQYF. Written as DNA, the CDR3 is TGTGCCAGCAGTATGACAGCTAACCCCACAGATACGCAGTATTTT. The V and J genes are TRBV27 and TRBJ2-3; D is perhaps TRBD1 (5 bases). CDR3 size: 15 residues. Trimming stripped 5 bases from V and 2 bases from J, with 14 bases between. Germline V CDR1 and CDR2: MNHEY, SMNVEV (reference sequence).

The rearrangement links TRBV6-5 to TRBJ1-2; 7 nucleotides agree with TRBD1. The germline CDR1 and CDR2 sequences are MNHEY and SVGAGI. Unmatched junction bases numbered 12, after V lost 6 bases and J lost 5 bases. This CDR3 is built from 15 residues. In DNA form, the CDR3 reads TGTGCCAGCAGCCTTGCGGGACAGACTTATTATGGCTACACCTTC. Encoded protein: CASSLAGQTYYGYTF.

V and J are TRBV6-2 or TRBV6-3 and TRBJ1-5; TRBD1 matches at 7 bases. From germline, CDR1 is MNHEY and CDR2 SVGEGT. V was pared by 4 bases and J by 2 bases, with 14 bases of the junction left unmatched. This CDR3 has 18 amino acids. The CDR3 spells CASSWVQTGALGNQPQHF. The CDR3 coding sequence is TGTGCCAGCAGTTGGGTGCAAACAGGGGCCCTTGGCAATCAGCCCCAGCATTTT.

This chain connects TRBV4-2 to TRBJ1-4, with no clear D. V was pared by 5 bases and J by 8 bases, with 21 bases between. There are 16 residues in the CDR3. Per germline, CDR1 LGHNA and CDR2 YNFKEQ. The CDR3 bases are TGTGCCAGCAGCTCTAAAATCGGGGTATCAGGAGAAAAACTGTTTTTT. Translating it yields CASSSKIGVSGEKLFF.

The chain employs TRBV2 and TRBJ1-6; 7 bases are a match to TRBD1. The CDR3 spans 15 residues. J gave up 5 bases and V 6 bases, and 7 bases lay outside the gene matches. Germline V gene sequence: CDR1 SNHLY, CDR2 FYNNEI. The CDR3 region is CASSVAQGNNSPLHF. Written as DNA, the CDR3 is TGTGCCAGCAGCGTTGCACAGGGGAATAATTCACCCCTCCACTTT.

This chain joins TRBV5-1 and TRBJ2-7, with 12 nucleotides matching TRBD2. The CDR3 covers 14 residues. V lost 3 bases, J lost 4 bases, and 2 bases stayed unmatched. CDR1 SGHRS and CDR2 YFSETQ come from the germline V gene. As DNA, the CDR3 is TGCGCCAGCAGCTCTGGACTAGCGGGATACGAGCAGTACTTC. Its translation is CASSSGLAGYEQYF.

This chain's CDR3 is CASSRSNTQYF. The CDR3 region has the DNA TGTGCCAGCAGCCGCAGTAATACCCAGTACTTC. The chain recombines TRBV28 with TRBJ2-5; D gene uncertain. This CDR3 is built from 11 residues. Germline CDR1 reads MDHEN; CDR2 reads SYDVKM. V lost 6 bases, J lost 8 bases, and 10 bases lay in between. Together with reference TRBV28 and TRBJ2-5, the CDR3 gives the full variable domain: DVKVTQSSRYLVKRTGEKVFLECVQDMDHENMFWYRQDPGLGLRLIYFSYDVKMKEKGDIPEGYSVSREKKERFSLILESASTNQTSMYLCASSRSNTQYFGPGTRLLVL.

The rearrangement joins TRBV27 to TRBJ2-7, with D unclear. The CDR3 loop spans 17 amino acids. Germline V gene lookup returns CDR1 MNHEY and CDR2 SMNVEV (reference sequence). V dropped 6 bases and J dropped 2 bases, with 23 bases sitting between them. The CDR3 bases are TGTGCCAGCAGCCCCAGTGGAACGCCCCTCCCGGCCTACGAGCAGTACTTC. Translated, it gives CASSPSGTPLPAYEQYF.

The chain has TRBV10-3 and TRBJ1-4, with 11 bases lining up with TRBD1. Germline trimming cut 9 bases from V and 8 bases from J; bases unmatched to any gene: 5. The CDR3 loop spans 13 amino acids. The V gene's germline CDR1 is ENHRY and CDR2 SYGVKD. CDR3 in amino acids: CAISGTGGEKLFF. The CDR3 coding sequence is TGTGCCATATCCGGGACAGGGGGGGAAAAACTGTTTTTT.

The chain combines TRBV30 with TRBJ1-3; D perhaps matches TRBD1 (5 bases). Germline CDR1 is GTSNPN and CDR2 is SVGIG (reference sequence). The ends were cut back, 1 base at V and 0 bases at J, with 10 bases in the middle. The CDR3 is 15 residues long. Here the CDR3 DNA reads TGTGCCTGGAGTGAGGGGACCGCCTCTGGAAACACCATATATTTT. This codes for CAWSEGTASGNTIYF.